These T cell receptor beta chains were read from a single sample in a study of cytomegalovirus exposure and HLA in healthy donors. The method was immunoSEQ multiplex PCR; TCRdb's version includes in-frame clones alone and lacks a portion of them. This table holds roughly 180,000 clones, around 75% found once. Sequenced material: PBMCs. Receptor source: a male donor in good health and CMV-seronegative. Each CDR3 is given with its conserved first and last residue. A D gene is named only where the DNA matches it firmly.

TRBV28,TRBJ2-7,-,12,CASKTGIHEQYF
TRBV30,TRBJ2-3,TRBD2,15,CAWSVAGGPRNTQYF
TRBV6-5,TRBJ2-1,TRBD1,15,CASAKIQDRVHEQFF
TRBV7-9,TRBJ1-5,-,15,CASSLGQGINQPQHF
TRBV6-5,TRBJ1-2,TRBD1,13,CASRTTGVQGYTF
TRBV2,TRBJ1-4,-,13,CASKTFANEKLFF
TRBV30,TRBJ1-6,TRBD1,15,CAWTRWTGTNSPLHF
TRBV5-4,TRBJ2-4,TRBD1,15,CASSFAGTGGNIQYF
TRBV6-1,TRBJ2-2,TRBD2,15,CASSRAGGLTGELFF
TRBV4-1,TRBJ2-3,TRBD2,18,CASSRLAAGGPRTDTQYF
TRBV28,TRBJ2-7,TRBD2,14,CASIDSGSSYEQYF
TRBV19,TRBJ2-3,-,13,CASSPLGTDTQYF
TRBV6-5,TRBJ1-3,-,16,CASSFRGGLPGNTIYF
TRBV9,TRBJ1-5,TRBD1,15,CASSDAGQINQPQHF
TRBV6-4,TRBJ2-1,TRBD2,14,CASRREAFYNEQFF
TRBV28,TRBJ1-5,-,14,CASSLPTGNQPQHF
TRBV9,TRBJ2-1,TRBD1,15,CASSVPGAGGGEQFF
TRBV7-9,TRBJ2-1,TRBD2,19,CASSLDPGTSGRGYNEQFF
TRBV30,TRBJ1-6,TRBD1,13,CAWSVQGNSPLHF
TRBV7-6,TRBJ2-1,TRBD2,16,CASSSWTSGTYNEQFF
TRBV25-1,TRBJ2-1,TRBD1,13,CASSETGDNEQFF
TRBV6-6,TRBJ2-1,TRBD2,16,CASSYRQRGEGNEQFF
TRBV28,-,-,16,CASSLNTPASRYEQYF
TRBV28,TRBJ2-3,-,15,CASRLGTLGTDTQYF
TRBV5-1,TRBJ2-6,-,15,CASRLGASGANVLTF
TRBV6-5,TRBJ2-7,-,13,CASRQQGAYEQYF
TRBV25-1,TRBJ1-3,-,13,CASERGSGNTIYF
TRBV28,TRBJ2-1,-,14,CASSLFRRNNEQFF
TRBV6-5,TRBJ2-7,-,15,CASSYSDSIRGEQYF
TRBV13,TRBJ1-1,TRBD1,15,CASSSRTGRNTEAFF
TRBV28,TRBJ1-1,TRBD1,14,CASSLGQGGTEAFF
TRBV6-1,TRBJ2-6,-,17,CASSDQTDSSGANVLTF
TRBV30,TRBJ1-4,-,12,CAWSVLVEKLFF
TRBV7-3,TRBJ2-2,TRBD2,15,CASSSLGGRTGELFF
TRBV6-1,TRBJ2-1,TRBD2,15,CASSSWTSEYNEQFF
TRBV28,TRBJ1-5,-,13,CASSHRPNQPQHF
TRBV27,TRBJ1-2,TRBD1,14,CASSFGTGGYGYTF